The sequence of this TCR beta chain was determined in a study of blood T cell repertoires in COVID-19. As for the study in general: PBMCs, B-cell-depleted T cells, or T cells were the source of the cDNA or gDNA that made up the material.

CDR1 SGHRS and CDR2 YFSETQ come from the germline V gene. V lost 0 bases and J lost 0, with 7 bases in between. The CDR3 runs 14 residues. Clones were sequenced by immunoSEQ multiplex PCR, and TCRdb holds only the in-frame ones, with some missing. The repertoire holds roughly 280,000 clones, with roughly nine tenths as singletons. The V gene is TRBV5-1, the J gene TRBJ2-7; D unresolved. This receptor was identified in a man in his fifties or sixties with acute or convalescent COVID-19. The specimen sequenced was peripheral blood. The CDR3 here is CASSLEVSSYEQYF. The CDR3 DNA reads as TGCGCCAGCAGCTTGGAAGTCAGCTCCTACGAGCAGTACTTC.